This paragraph reports one T cell receptor beta chain. These data originate in a study of CD8+ T cells in alopecia areata. Study at large: Twice daily, treated patients received 5 to 10 mg of oral tofacitinib.

RNA was isolated and reverse transcribed to cDNA, the sequencing template. Some clones are missing from TCRdb's copy, which holds only in-frame ones; the method was immunoSEQ multiplex PCR. The sample has 140,000 or so clones, roughly 46% seen once; the top ten hold approximately 0.99%. Germline assignment: CDR1 LGHNA and CDR2 YSLEER. The CDR3 covers 14 residues. V was shortened by 1 base and J by 0 bases, with 7 bases between the two germline ends. It was from PBMCs that CD4+ and CD8+ T cells were sorted. The chain combines TRBV4-3 with TRBJ2-7, with a tentative D call TRBD2 (6 bases). Source: CD4+ T cells sorted from blood, taken at week 0. This clonotype originated in a human donor with alopecia areata. The CDR3 DNA is TGCGCCAGCAGCCAAGGCGGGGCCTCCTACGAGCAGTACTTC. Translated, it gives CASSQGGASYEQYF.